Listed below are T cell receptor beta chains from one sample, sequenced in a study of shared clonotypes between healthy human individuals. The method was immunoSEQ multiplex PCR; TCRdb's version includes in-frame clones alone and lacks a portion of them. The sample lists about 680,000 clones, roughly nine tenths occurring once. The specimen sequenced was naive CD8+ T cells sorted from blood. Every receptor here comes from a man aged 25 to 40 in good health. Each CDR3 is given with its conserved first and last residue. Fields, in order: clone size, D gene, J gene, V gene, CDR3 DNA, CDR3 protein. D genes are given only for firm matches. Some rows have no size entry. The others give once, few or many, or a class for an expanded clone.

few - TRBJ2-7 TRBV2 TGTGCCACCCGGGAAAAGGAGCACTACGAGCAGTACTTC CATREKEHYEQYF
- - TRBJ1-1 TRBV4-3 TGCGCCAGCAGCCATGGGGCACCCCAGTCGGCTTTCTTT CASSHGAPQSAFF
- - TRBJ2-2 TRBV7-2 TGTGCCAGCAGCCCAACGGGTGGGCAGGGAGCGAACACCGGGGAGCTGTTTTTT CASSPTGGQGANTGELFF
- TRBD2 TRBJ2-1 TRBV5-1 TGCGCCAGCAGCTTGGGTGCGGGGGAGTACAATGAGCAGTTCTTC CASSLGAGEYNEQFF
once - TRBJ2-1 TRBV28 TGTGCCAGCAGTCCCTCGGCCTCCTACAATGAGCAGTTCTTC CASSPSASYNEQFF
- TRBD1 TRBJ1-5 TRBV4-3 TGCGCCAGCAGCCAAGGCGTTATCGACAGGGGAGATGGCAATCAGCCCCAGCATTTT CASSQGVIDRGDGNQPQHF
- - TRBJ2-7 TRBV19 TGTGCCAGTAGCTACCGGGACTTCGGCTACGAGCAGTACTTC CASSYRDFGYEQYF
- - TRBJ2-2 TRBV5-6 TGTGCCAGCAGCTTATGGCCGAACACCGGGGAGCTGTTTTTT CASSLWPNTGELFF
- - TRBJ1-1 TRBV18 TGTGCCAGCTCACCTGGCTGGCCTGAAGCTTTCTTT CASSPGWPEAFF
- - TRBJ2-2 TRBV5-1 TGCGCCAGCAGCTCCCCGGGACATTTAACCGGGGAGCTGTTTTTT CASSSPGHLTGELFF
- TRBD1 TRBJ1-3 TRBV27 TGTGCCAGCAGTTCGCTACGGACAGGTTCCTCTGGAAACACCATATATTTT CASSSLRTGSSGNTIYF
- - TRBJ1-2 TRBV4-3 TGCGCCAGCAGCCAAGGAAGACAGGAACTCGGTTCGTTTGGCTACACCTTC CASSQGRQELGSFGYTF
- - TRBJ2-1 TRBV7-6 TGTGCCAGCAGCCTGGAAGGCTATGAGCAGTTCTTC CASSLEGYEQFF
once TRBD1 TRBJ2-5 TRBV19 TGTGCCAGTACCGGGTACCGGACAGGGGGAGAGACCCAGTACTTC CASTGYRTGGETQYF
- - TRBJ2-5 TRBV7-2 TGTGCCAGCAGCCCAGGGACTCTACAAGAGACCCAGTACTTC CASSPGTLQETQYF
- - TRBJ2-1 TRBV10-2 TGCGCCAGCAGTTTAGGGAGTGAGCAGTTCTTC CASSLGSEQFF
- - TRBJ1-1 TRBV25-1 TGTGCCAGCAGGACACCGATGAACACTGAAGCTTTCTTT CASRTPMNTEAFF
- TRBD2 TRBJ2-7 TRBV6-5 TGTGCCAGCAGATTAATACCGGGACTAGACTACGAGCAGTACTTC CASRLIPGLDYEQYF
once - TRBJ2-4 TRBV28 TGTGCCAGCAGCTGGGGCTTAGCCAAAAACATTCAGTACTTC CASSWGLAKNIQYF